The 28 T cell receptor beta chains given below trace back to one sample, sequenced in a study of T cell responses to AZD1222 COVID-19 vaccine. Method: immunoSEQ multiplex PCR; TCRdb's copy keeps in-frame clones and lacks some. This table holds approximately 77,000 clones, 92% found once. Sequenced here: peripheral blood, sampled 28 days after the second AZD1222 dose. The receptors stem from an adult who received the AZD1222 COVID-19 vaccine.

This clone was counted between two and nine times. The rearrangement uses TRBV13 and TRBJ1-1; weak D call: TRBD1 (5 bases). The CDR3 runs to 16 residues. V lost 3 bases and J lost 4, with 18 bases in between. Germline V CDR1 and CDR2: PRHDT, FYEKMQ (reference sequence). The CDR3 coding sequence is TGTGCCAGCAGCTTGAGCGACTGGGGCCCTGCCACTGAAGCTTTCTTT. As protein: CASSLSDWGPATEAFF.

CDR3 nucleotide sequence: TGTGCCAGCATCCAGGGTGGCAGATACAATCAGCCCCAGCATTTT. Encoded protein: CASIQGGRYNQPQHF. The chain recombines TRBV28 with TRBJ1-5; the D gene is possibly TRBD1 (5 bases). The V end was cut by 7 bases, the J end by 3 bases, with 16 bases between. CDR3 length equals 15 residues. The germline V gene encodes CDR1 MDHEN and CDR2 SYDVKM.

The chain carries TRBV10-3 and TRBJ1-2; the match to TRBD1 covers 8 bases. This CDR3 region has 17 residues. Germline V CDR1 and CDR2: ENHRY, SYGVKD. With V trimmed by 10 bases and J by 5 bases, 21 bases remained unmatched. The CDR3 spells CATTSETGVYPWYGYTF. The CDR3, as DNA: TGTGCCACCACCTCCGAGACAGGGGTATACCCCTGGTATGGCTACACCTTC.

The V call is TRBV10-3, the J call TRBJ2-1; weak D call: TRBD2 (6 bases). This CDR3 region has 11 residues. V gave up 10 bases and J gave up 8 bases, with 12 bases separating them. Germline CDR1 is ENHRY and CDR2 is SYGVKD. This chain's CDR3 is CATGSLDEQFF. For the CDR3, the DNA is TGTGCCACCGGGAGTTTGGATGAGCAGTTCTTC.

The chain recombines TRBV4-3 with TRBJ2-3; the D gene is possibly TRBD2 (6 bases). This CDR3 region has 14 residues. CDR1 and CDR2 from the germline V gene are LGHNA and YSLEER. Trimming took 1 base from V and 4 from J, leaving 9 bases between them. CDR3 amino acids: CASSQAGAADTQYF. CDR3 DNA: TGCGCCAGCAGCCAAGCGGGAGCAGCAGATACGCAGTATTTT.

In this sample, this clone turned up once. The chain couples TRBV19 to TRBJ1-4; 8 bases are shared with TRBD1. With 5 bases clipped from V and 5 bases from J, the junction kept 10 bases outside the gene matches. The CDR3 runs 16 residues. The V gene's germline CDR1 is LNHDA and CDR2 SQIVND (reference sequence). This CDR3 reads CASSPTPGQENEKLFF. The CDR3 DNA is TGTGCCAGTAGTCCAACGCCGGGACAGGAGAATGAAAAACTGTTTTTT.

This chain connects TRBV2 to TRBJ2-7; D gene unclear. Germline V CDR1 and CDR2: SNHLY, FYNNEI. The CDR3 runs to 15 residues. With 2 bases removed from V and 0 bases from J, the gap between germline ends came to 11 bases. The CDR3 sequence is CASSELGLSSYEQYF. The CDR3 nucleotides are TGTGCCAGCAGTGAACTGGGATTGTCCTCCTACGAGCAGTACTTC.

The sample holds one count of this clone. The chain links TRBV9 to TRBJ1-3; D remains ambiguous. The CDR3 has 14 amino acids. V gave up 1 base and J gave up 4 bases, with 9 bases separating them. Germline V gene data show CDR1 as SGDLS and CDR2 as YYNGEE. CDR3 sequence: CASSVTRRGNTIYF. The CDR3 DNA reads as TGTGCCAGCAGCGTAACCAGACGGGGAAACACCATATATTTT.

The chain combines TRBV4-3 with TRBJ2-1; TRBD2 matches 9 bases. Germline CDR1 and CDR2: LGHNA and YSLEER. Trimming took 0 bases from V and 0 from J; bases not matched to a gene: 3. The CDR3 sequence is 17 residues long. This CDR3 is CASSQDGSGSSYNEQFF. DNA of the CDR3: TGCGCCAGCAGCCAAGATGGTAGCGGGAGCTCCTACAATGAGCAGTTCTTC.

The chain's CDR3 is CASSVGPQGRDYGYTF. CDR3 nucleotide sequence: TGTGCCAGCAGCGTAGGGCCCCAGGGACGGGACTATGGCTACACCTTC. The V call is TRBV9, the J call TRBJ1-2, with D maybe TRBD1 (5 bases). The CDR3 has 16 amino acids. Germline CDR1 SGDLS, CDR2 YYNGEE. Trimming pared 0 bases from V and 3 bases from J, leaving 15 bases between.

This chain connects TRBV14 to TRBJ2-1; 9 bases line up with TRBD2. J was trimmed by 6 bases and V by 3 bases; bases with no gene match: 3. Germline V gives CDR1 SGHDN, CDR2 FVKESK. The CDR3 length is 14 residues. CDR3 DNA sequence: TGTGCCAGCAGCCACTTTAGCGGGGGCAATGAGCAGTTCTTC. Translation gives CASSHFSGGNEQFF.

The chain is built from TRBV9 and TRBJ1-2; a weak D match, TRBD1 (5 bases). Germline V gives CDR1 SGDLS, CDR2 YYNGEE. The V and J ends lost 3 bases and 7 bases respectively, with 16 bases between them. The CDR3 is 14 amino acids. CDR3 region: CASSALTGLPGYTF. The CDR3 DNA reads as TGTGCCAGCAGCGCCCTGACGGGACTGCCTGGCTACACCTTC.

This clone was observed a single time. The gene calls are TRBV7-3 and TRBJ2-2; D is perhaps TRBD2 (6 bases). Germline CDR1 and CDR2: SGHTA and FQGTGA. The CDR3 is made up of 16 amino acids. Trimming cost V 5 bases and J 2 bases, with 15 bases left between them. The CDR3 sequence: CASSPASVDNTGELFF. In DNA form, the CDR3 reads TGTGCCAGCAGCCCAGCTAGCGTCGATAACACCGGGGAGCTGTTTTTT.

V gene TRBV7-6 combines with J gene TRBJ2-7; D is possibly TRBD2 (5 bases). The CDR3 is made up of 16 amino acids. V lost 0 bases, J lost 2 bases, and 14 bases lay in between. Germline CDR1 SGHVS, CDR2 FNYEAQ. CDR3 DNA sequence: TGTGCCAGCAGCTTAGCGGGGAACACGGGAACCTACGAGCAGTACTTC. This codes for CASSLAGNTGTYEQYF.

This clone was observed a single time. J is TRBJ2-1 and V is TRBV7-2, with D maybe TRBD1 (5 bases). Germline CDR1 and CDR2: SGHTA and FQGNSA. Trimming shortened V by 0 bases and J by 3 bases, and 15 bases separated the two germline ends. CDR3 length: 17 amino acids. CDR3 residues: CASSLAKVRAGYNEQFF. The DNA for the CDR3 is TGTGCCAGCAGCTTAGCGAAGGTCAGGGCTGGCTACAATGAGCAGTTCTTC.

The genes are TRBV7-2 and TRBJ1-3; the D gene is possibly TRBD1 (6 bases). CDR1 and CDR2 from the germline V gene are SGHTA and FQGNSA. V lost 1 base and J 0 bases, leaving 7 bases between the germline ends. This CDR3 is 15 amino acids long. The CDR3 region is CASSLGTVSGNTIYF. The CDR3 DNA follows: TGTGCCAGCAGCTTAGGGACAGTCTCTGGAAACACCATATATTTT.

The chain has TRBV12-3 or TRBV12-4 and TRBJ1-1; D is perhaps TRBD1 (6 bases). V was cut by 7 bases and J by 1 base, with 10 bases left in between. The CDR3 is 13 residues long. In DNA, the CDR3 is TGTGCCAGCATCAAGACAGGGAACACTGAAGCTTTCTTT. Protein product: CASIKTGNTEAFF.

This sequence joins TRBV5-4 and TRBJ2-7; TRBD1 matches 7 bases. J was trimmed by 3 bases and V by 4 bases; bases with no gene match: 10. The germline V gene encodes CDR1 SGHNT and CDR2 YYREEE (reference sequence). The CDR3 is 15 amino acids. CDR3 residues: CASSLGTANNYEQYF. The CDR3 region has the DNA TGTGCCAGCAGCCTAGGGACAGCGAATAACTACGAGCAGTACTTC.

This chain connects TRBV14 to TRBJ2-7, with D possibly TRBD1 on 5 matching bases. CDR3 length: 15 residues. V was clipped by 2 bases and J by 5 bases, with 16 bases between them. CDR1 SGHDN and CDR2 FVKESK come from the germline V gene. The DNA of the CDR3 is TGTGCCAGCAGCCAAAGGGGCGGAATCACCAACGAGCAGTACTTC. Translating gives CASSQRGGITNEQYF.

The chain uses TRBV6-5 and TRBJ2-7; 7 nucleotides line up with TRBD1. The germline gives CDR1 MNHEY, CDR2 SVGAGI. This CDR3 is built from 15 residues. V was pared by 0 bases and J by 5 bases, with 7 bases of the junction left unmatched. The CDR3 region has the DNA TGTGCCAGCAGTTACTCTAGGCAGGGGGTCGACGAGCAGTACTTC. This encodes CASSYSRQGVDEQYF.

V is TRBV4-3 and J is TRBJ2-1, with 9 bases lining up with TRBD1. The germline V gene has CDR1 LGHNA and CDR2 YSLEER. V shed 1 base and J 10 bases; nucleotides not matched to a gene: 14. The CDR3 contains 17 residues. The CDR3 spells CASSQVGAGQGFKEQFF. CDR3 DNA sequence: TGCGCCAGCAGCCAAGTAGGGGCGGGACAGGGTTTTAAGGAGCAGTTCTTC.

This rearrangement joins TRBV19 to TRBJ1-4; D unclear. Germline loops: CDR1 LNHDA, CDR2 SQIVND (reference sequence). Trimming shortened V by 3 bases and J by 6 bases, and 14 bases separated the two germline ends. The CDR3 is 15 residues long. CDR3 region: CASSMTKRPDEKLFF. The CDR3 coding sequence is TGTGCCAGTAGTATGACGAAAAGACCCGATGAAAAACTGTTTTTT.

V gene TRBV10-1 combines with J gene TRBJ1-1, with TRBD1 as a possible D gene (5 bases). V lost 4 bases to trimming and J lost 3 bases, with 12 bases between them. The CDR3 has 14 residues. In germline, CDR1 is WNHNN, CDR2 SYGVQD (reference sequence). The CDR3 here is CASSAGPLDTEAFF. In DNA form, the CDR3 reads TGCGCCAGCAGTGCGGGACCTTTAGACACTGAAGCTTTCTTT.

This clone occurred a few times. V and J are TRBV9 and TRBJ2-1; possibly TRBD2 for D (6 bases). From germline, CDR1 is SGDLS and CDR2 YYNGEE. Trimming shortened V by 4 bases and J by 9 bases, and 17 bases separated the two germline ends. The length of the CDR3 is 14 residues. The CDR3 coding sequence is TGTGCCAGCAGCCCCGGGGGTAGCGCAGCTGAGCAGTTCTTC. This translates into CASSPGGSAAEQFF.

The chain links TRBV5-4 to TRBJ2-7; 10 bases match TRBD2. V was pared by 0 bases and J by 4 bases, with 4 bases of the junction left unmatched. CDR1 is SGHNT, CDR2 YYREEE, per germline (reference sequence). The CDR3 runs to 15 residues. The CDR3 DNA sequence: TGTGCCAGCAGCTTGGACCCTAGCGGGGGATACGAGCAGTACTTC. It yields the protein CASSLDPSGGYEQYF.

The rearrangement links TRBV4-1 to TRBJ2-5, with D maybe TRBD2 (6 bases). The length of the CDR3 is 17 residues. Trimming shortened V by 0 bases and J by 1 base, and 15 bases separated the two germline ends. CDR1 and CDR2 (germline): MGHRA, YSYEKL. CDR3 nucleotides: TGCGCCAGCAGCCAAGACATATCGAGGAGGGTCCAAGAGACCCAGTACTTC. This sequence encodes CASSQDISRRVQETQYF.

In DNA form, the CDR3 reads TGTGCCAGCAGCTTAATGGGGAGGAACACCGGGGAGCTGTTTTTT. Translating it yields CASSLMGRNTGELFF. This chain links TRBV7-3 with TRBJ2-2, with D tentatively TRBD2 (5 bases). The CDR3 loop spans 15 amino acids. Deletions cut 1 base from V and 1 base from J, with 7 bases between. Germline loops: CDR1 SGHTA, CDR2 FQGTGA.

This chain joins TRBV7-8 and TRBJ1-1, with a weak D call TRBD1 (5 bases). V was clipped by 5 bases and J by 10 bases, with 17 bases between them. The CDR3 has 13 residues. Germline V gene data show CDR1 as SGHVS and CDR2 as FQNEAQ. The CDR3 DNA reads TGTGCCAGCAGCCCCCCCCAGGGAGCCGGAGCTTTCTTT. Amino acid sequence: CASSPPQGAGAFF.